One and the same sample provided the 27 T cell receptor beta chains below, sequenced in a study of blood T cells in healthy people across ages. Then a second PCR, running roughly 7 to 11 cycles, was carried out with a sample-barcoded 5' primer and a J-beta primer mix. TCRdb analysed the 5' RACE reads with MiXCR anew, one entry per CDR3 protein. The sample lists about 970,000 distinct CDR3 sequences, just over 50% occurring once. The sequenced sample was blood. These receptors were taken from a woman aged 55-70 years in good health.

The chain links TRBV28 to TRBJ1-5; D uncertain. Germline CDR1 and CDR2: MDHEN and SYDVKM. V gave up 5 bases and J gave up 7 bases, with 12 bases separating them. The CDR3 runs 13 residues. The CDR3 bases are TGTGCCAGCAGTGATATTATACACCAGCCCCAGCATTTT. Its translation is CASSDIIHQPQHF.

This clonotype was counted only a few times. The V gene is TRBV7-2, the J gene TRBJ2-7, with 8 bases that match TRBD2. V was clipped by 0 bases and J by 5 bases; unmatched bases: 6. The CDR3 has 15 residues. Germline CDR1 reads SGHTA; CDR2 reads FQGNSA. Here the CDR3 reads CASSLAGGLGHEQYF. CDR3 bases: TGTGCCAGCAGCTTAGCTGGGGGACTAGGCCACGAGCAGTACTTC.

CDR3: CASSSSGVYSNQPQHF. CDR3 coding DNA: TGTGCCAGCAGCTCATCAGGAGTTTATAGCAATCAGCCCCAGCATTTT. This rearrangement joins TRBV4-2 to TRBJ1-5; D is unclear. The CDR3 runs 16 residues. Germline CDR1 is LGHNA and CDR2 is YNFKEQ. Trimming stripped 5 bases from V and 0 bases from J, with 14 bases between.

The J gene is TRBJ2-1, the V gene TRBV20-1; D remains ambiguous. There are 14 residues in the CDR3. Trimming left V 3 bases short and J 0 bases short, with 9 bases between. The germline V gene has CDR1 DFQATT and CDR2 SNEGSKA (reference sequence). CDR3 sequence (DNA): TGCAGTGCTAGGCGGCCCAGCTCCTACAATGAGCAGTTCTTC. Protein sequence: CSARRPSSYNEQFF.

Regarding this clonotype: With a much larger clone just one base away, this may be a read error. The chain links TRBV5-1 to TRBJ1-1; D gene unclear. Looked up from germline, CDR1 is SGHRS and CDR2 is YFSETQ. The CDR3 loop spans 16 amino acids. Written as DNA, the CDR3 is TGCGCCAGCAGCTTGGGGTCGAGAACCCCGAACACTGGAGCTTTCTTT. Translated, it gives CASSLGSRTPNTGAFF.

This clonotype was observed a few times. The chain links TRBV9 to TRBJ2-3, with D unresolved. The CDR3 is 14 residues long. Germline V gene lookup returns CDR1 SGDLS and CDR2 YYNGEE. V shed 0 bases and J shed 5 bases, with 10 bases lying between them. The CDR3 protein is CASSVGRIGDTQYF. The CDR3 region has the DNA TGTGCCAGCAGCGTAGGTCGCATCGGAGATACGCAGTATTTT. The complete variable domain, with remaining parts taken from reference TRBV9 and TRBJ2-3, reads DSGVTQTPKHLITATGQRVTLRCSPRSGDLSVYWYQQSLDQGLQFLIQYYNGEERAKGNILERFSAQQFPDLHSELNLSSLELGDSALYFCASSVGRIGDTQYFGPGTRLTVL.

This clonotype was seen more than once but under ten times. This chain connects TRBV10-3 to TRBJ2-5; D uncertain. The ends were cut back, 4 bases at V and 0 bases at J, with 6 bases in the middle. Germline CDR1 reads ENHRY; CDR2 reads SYGVKD. The CDR3 covers 13 residues. DNA of the CDR3: TGTGCCATCAGTGGAGACAACCAAGAGACCCAGTACTTC. Residues: CAISGDNQETQYF.

The CDR3 nucleotides read TGTGCCAGCAGCCCCTTTCGACCCTACGAGCAGTACTTC. This gives the protein CASSPFRPYEQYF. This chain links TRBV28 with TRBJ2-7, with D uncertain. The CDR3 is 13 amino acids. Trimming left V 6 bases short and J 2 bases short, with 11 bases between. The V gene's germline CDR1 is MDHEN and CDR2 SYDVKM.

This clonotype was recorded once. This chain joins TRBV29-1 and TRBJ2-1; the D gene is possibly TRBD2 (5 bases). Germline V gene sequence: CDR1 SQVTM, CDR2 ANQGSEA. CDR3 size: 13 residues. Deletions cut 7 bases from V and 0 bases from J, with 10 bases between. The CDR3 sequence is CSGLASSYNEQFF. Written as DNA, the CDR3 is TGCAGCGGGTTAGCGAGCTCCTACAATGAGCAGTTCTTC.

This clonotype appeared a few times. This sequence joins TRBV9 and TRBJ2-7, with 7 bases lining up with TRBD1. The CDR3 runs 14 residues. From germline, CDR1 is SGDLS and CDR2 YYNGEE. The V and J ends lost 3 bases and 10 bases, in that order; junction bases with no gene match: 13. The CDR3 sequence: CASSADIPGQIQYF. For the CDR3, the DNA is TGTGCCAGCAGCGCAGATATTCCGGGACAGATACAGTACTTC.

Only a few counts were recorded for this clonotype. This rearrangement joins TRBV5-1 to TRBJ1-4, with 9 positions matching TRBD1. This CDR3 region has 15 residues. From germline, CDR1 is SGHRS and CDR2 YFSETQ. The ends lost 3 bases at V and 7 bases at J; junction bases unmatched: 7. CDR3 region: CASSYTGGAGEKLFF. As DNA, the CDR3 is TGCGCCAGCAGCTACACAGGGGGCGCGGGTGAAAAACTGTTTTTT. Supplemented by reference TRBV5-1 and TRBJ1-4, the full variable domain reads KAGVTQTPRYLIKTRGQQVTLSCSPISGHRSVSWYQQTPGQGLQFLFEYFSETQRNKGNFPGRFSGRQFSNSRSEMNVSTLELGDSALYLCASSYTGGAGEKLFFGSGTQLSVL.

This clonotype was observed a few times. J is TRBJ2-7 and V is TRBV5-1; 9 bases agree with TRBD2. The trim removed 1 base at V and 7 bases at J, leaving 12 bases unmatched. The CDR3 consists of 16 residues. Germline-derived CDR1 and CDR2 are SGHRS and YFSETQ. The CDR3 sequence: CASSLRREGPAHEQYF. The CDR3 nucleotides read TGCGCCAGCAGCTTGCGGCGGGAGGGCCCGGCGCATGAGCAGTACTTC.

There are a few counts of this clonotype. This sequence joins TRBV29-1 and TRBJ2-1; 10 nucleotides match TRBD1. Germline values: CDR1 SQVTM, CDR2 ANQGSEA. V shed 4 bases and J 5 bases; nucleotides not matched to a gene: 5. CDR3 size: 14 residues. DNA for the CDR3: TGCAGCGTTGCGAGGGACAGGGGAAACAATGAGCAGTTCTTC. It translates to CSVARDRGNNEQFF.

The gene calls are TRBV20-1 and TRBJ1-5; 7 bases align to TRBD1. CDR1 and CDR2 (germline): DFQATT, SNEGSKA (reference sequence). The CDR3 is 15 residues long. J gave up 0 bases and V 5 bases, and 7 bases lay outside the gene matches. The CDR3 coding sequence is TGCAGTGCTCCGGGACAGCCATATAGCAATCAGCCCCAGCATTTT. This encodes CSAPGQPYSNQPQHF.

This clonotype was found once. The CDR3 bases are TGTGCCACCCACGGGCCGGGCAGGGGTTACGAGCAGTACTTC. It yields the protein CATHGPGRGYEQYF. The V call is TRBV28, the J call TRBJ2-7; a possible D gene is TRBD1 (6 bases). The length of the CDR3 is 14 residues. The V gene lost 10 bases and the J gene lost 4 bases, with 20 bases spanning the gap. Germline V gene lookup returns CDR1 MDHEN and CDR2 SYDVKM.

In its sample, this clonotype was seen a few times. This rearrangement joins TRBV12-3 or TRBV12-4 to TRBJ1-1; no firm D call. Trimming took off 3 bases at V and 0 bases at J, with 11 bases between the two ends. The CDR3 has 15 amino acids. CDR3 residues: CASSFRREMNTEAFF. CDR3 DNA: TGTGCCAGCAGTTTTCGGAGGGAGATGAACACTGAAGCTTTCTTT.

This clonotype was counted a single time. J is TRBJ2-1 and V is TRBV27; TRBD2 matches 7 bases. Germline CDR1 is MNHEY and CDR2 is SMNVEV (reference sequence). The V gene end was trimmed by 5 bases and the J gene end by 7 bases; junction bases not matched to a gene: 8. This CDR3 comprises 14 residues. DNA for the CDR3: TGTGCCAGCAGTAGTGCGGGAGCGTCTAATGAGCAGTTCTTC. Its translation is CASSSAGASNEQFF.

Remarks on this clonotype: One end of the junction is discordant with germline, which a read error may explain. J is TRBJ1-6 and V is TRBV5-5; D uncertain. Germline V lookup: CDR1 SGHKS, CDR2 YYEKEE (reference sequence). This CDR3 has 16 amino acids. This CDR3 reads CASSLEAALGNSPPHF. Here the CDR3 DNA reads TGTGCCAGCAGCTTGGAGGCAGCCCTAGGCAATTCACCCCCCCACTTT.

This clonotype was picked up one time. The chain couples TRBV20-1 to TRBJ2-5, with D possibly being TRBD2 (5 bases). There are 15 residues in the CDR3. Germline CDR1 DFQATT, CDR2 SNEGSKA (reference sequence). The V and J ends lost 6 bases and 11 bases respectively, with 28 bases between them. For the CDR3, the DNA is TGCAGTGCCATAAAGCGGAAAAAACTCTACAATGGGCAGTACTTC. As protein: CSAIKRKKLYNGQYF.

This clonotype was seen only a few times. V and J are TRBV7-2 and TRBJ2-1; D is unclear. Trimming stripped 2 bases from V and 4 bases from J, with 15 bases between. The CDR3 has 16 residues. The germline CDR1 and CDR2 sequences are SGHTA and FQGNSA. The chain's CDR3 is CASSLLATSLYNEQFF. The CDR3, as DNA: TGTGCCAGCAGCTTATTGGCTACGTCCTTATACAATGAGCAGTTCTTC.

The chain is built from TRBV28 and TRBJ2-3, with D possibly TRBD1 on 7 matching bases. The length of the CDR3 is 14 residues. Germline lookup yields CDR1 MDHEN and CDR2 SYDVKM. V dropped 7 bases and J dropped 5 bases, with 16 bases sitting between them. The CDR3, as DNA: TGTGCCAGCATTCTGCAGGGGGAGGTAGATACGCAGTATTTT. As protein: CASILQGEVDTQYF.

This clonotype was picked up one time. The rearrangement links TRBV2 to TRBJ1-5, with 7 positions matching TRBD1. CDR3 length: 16 amino acids. The V gene end was trimmed by 7 bases and the J gene end by 2 bases; junction bases not matched to a gene: 11. In germline, CDR1 is SNHLY, CDR2 FYNNEI. The CDR3 loop is CASTTHRGRGNQPQHF. The CDR3 DNA reads as TGTGCCAGCACTACACACAGGGGTCGGGGCAATCAGCCCCAGCATTTT. The whole variable domain, filled in from reference TRBV2 and TRBJ1-5, reads EPEVTQTPSHQVTQMGQEVILRCVPISNHLYFYWYRQILGQKVEFLVSFYNNEISEKSEIFDDQFSVERPDGSNFTLKIRSTKLEDSAMYFCASTTHRGRGNQPQHFGDGTRLSIL.

The sample holds a few counts of this clonotype. CDR3 loop: CASTLMGGRNNSPLHF. The CDR3 DNA reads TGTGCCAGCACCCTCATGGGCGGACGGAATAATTCACCCCTCCACTTT. The rearrangement links TRBV7-2 to TRBJ1-6; D remains ambiguous. Trimming pared 7 bases from V and 5 bases from J, leaving 18 bases between. Germline V CDR1 and CDR2: SGHTA, FQGNSA. This CDR3 region has 16 residues.

This clonotype was detected only a few times. The V call is TRBV7-2, the J call TRBJ2-1; 8 nucleotides match TRBD1. The CDR3 contains 14 residues. Germline CDR1 is SGHTA and CDR2 is FQGNSA. The J segment lost 7 bases and the V segment lost 5 bases, leaving 7 bases of the junction unmatched. CDR3 protein: CASSDQGQGNEQFF. The CDR3 DNA sequence: TGTGCCAGCAGCGATCAAGGACAGGGAAATGAGCAGTTCTTC.

This clonotype came up a few times. The chain is built from TRBV5-6 and TRBJ2-7; the match to TRBD2 covers 9 bases. The CDR3 is made up of 16 amino acids. J was trimmed by 4 bases and V by 4 bases; bases with no gene match: 12. The germline V gene has CDR1 SGHDT and CDR2 YYEEEE. For the CDR3, the DNA is TGTGCCAGCAGCCAGGGGACTAGCAATAGTCTGTACGAGCAGTACTTC. The encoded protein is CASSQGTSNSLYEQYF.

The J gene is TRBJ2-1, the V gene TRBV7-8; D uncertain. Per the germline V gene, CDR1 is SGHVS and CDR2 is FQNEAQ. Trimming took 2 bases from V and 10 from J, leaving 3 bases between them. The CDR3 contains 10 residues. The CDR3: CASSLLEQFF. In DNA form, the CDR3 reads TGTGCCAGCAGCTTATTGGAGCAGTTCTTC.

This rearrangement joins TRBV7-8 to TRBJ1-2; D might be TRBD1 (6 bases). Germline loops: CDR1 SGHVS, CDR2 FQNEAQ. The CDR3 loop spans 15 amino acids. The V end lost 7 bases, the J end lost 4 bases, and 19 bases lay between the germline ends. Here the CDR3 DNA reads TGTGCCAGCACCCCTGGGGGGCATAACGGCTATGGCTACACCTTC. This codes for CASTPGGHNGYGYTF.